This T cell receptor beta chain was retrieved from a study of CD4 T cells in relation to SARS-CoV-2 and coronaviruses. Details on this clone: Its antigen is unknown.

Before the COVID-19 pandemic, during about 2011-2019, CD4+ T cells were taken from unexposed donors. Isolation of CD4+ T cells took place after approximately eleven days in culture. This CDR3 comprises 15 residues. CDR1 MNHEY and CDR2 SVGAGI come from the germline V gene. Germline trimming cut 4 bases from V and 2 bases from J; bases unmatched to any gene: 6. Some clones are missing from TCRdb's copy, which holds only in-frame ones; the method was immunoSEQ multiplex PCR. The sample holds 20,000 to 25,000 clones; more than 65% are singletons and the top ten take approximately 15%. V is TRBV6-5 and J is TRBJ2-3, with 7 bases lining up with TRBD2. The receptor's source is a human donor in good health. The specimen was CD4+ T cells from PBMCs, cultured in vitro. DNA of the CDR3: TGTGCCAGCAGTTCGGGGAGCGGGATCACAGATACGCAGTATTTT. Its translation is CASSSGSGITDTQYF.